These 29 T cell receptor beta chains originate from one sample sequenced in a study of Graves' ophthalmopathy and Graves' hyperthyroidism. RNA transcripts served as template for amplifying TCR beta CDR3 sequences. HTBI primers served in a first-round RT-PCR, which a second-round multiplex PCR followed. Using its own MiXCR run on the multiplex PCR reads, TCRdb lists one record per CDR3 protein. Of 350,000 to 450,000 distinct CDR3 sequences in the sample, approximately 21% were seen once. Sequenced sample: peripheral blood. Every receptor here comes from a woman aged 18-35 years with stable Graves' hyperthyroidism.

With respect to this clonotype: A clone one base away is much larger, so this may be a read error. The CDR3 carries no conserved terminal phenylalanine or tryptophan, so it likely arises from a read error. This rearrangement joins TRBV12-3 or TRBV12-4 to TRBJ1-5, with D perhaps matching TRBD1 (5 bases). The V end was cut by 4 bases, the J end by 9 bases, with 13 bases between. CDR3 size: 13 residues. The CDR3: CASSSRDDGPQHL. CDR3 nucleotides: TGTGCCAGCAGTTCCAGGGATGATGGGCCCCAGCATTTG.

Of note for this clonotype: Given a much more abundant clone one base away, this may be a read error. The genes are TRBV12-3 or TRBV12-4 and TRBJ2-2, with TRBD1 matching over 7 bases. The CDR3 has 14 amino acids. V shed 4 bases, J shed 4 bases, and the junction held 3 bases outside the gene matches. The CDR3 DNA reads TGTGCCAGCAGTTCCGGGACAGCCACCGGGGAGCTGTTTTTT. Translating gives CASSSGTATGELFF.

There are a few counts of this clonotype. This chain links TRBV28 with TRBJ2-5, with D maybe TRBD2 (6 bases). The germline V and J ends were trimmed by 6 bases and 5 bases, with 16 bases remaining between them. The CDR3 runs to 14 residues. CDR1 and CDR2 from the germline V gene are MDHEN and SYDVKM. The CDR3 spells CASSSSGRSETQYF. For the CDR3, the DNA is TGTGCCAGCAGCTCATCAGGGAGGTCGGAGACCCAGTACTTC.

This clonotype was counted ten times or more. The chain carries TRBV19 and TRBJ1-5; the D gene is possibly TRBD1 (5 bases). This CDR3 is built from 13 residues. The V and J ends lost 6 bases and 4 bases respectively, with 10 bases between them. The germline V gene has CDR1 LNHDA and CDR2 SQIVND (reference sequence). CDR3 sequence reads: CASSYEGNQPQHF. The CDR3 bases are TGTGCCAGTAGCTACGAGGGGAATCAGCCCCAGCATTTT.

This clonotype has a count of ten or more. The rearrangement links TRBV2 to TRBJ2-7; TRBD2 aligns across 11 bases. Germline loops: CDR1 SNHLY, CDR2 FYNNEI. The CDR3 spans 15 residues. V was clipped by 7 bases and J by 6 bases; unmatched bases: 11. The CDR3 is CASTRLAGIEGEQYF. As DNA, the CDR3 is TGTGCCAGCACGAGACTAGCGGGGATCGAAGGCGAGCAGTACTTC.

This sequence joins TRBV30 and TRBJ1-1; unclear D gene. The germline CDR1 and CDR2 sequences are GTSNPN and SVGIG (reference sequence). V lost 4 bases and J lost 0, with 9 bases in between. The length of the CDR3 is 13 residues. For the CDR3, the DNA is TGTGCCTGGACCGATACGGTGAACACTGAAGCTTTCTTT. This gives the protein CAWTDTVNTEAFF.

This clonotype was counted ten times or more. The chain recombines TRBV6-2 or TRBV6-3 with TRBJ2-7, with D possibly matching TRBD2 (6 bases). Trimming stripped 8 bases from V and 0 bases from J, with 14 bases between. The CDR3 is 14 amino acids. Germline loops: CDR1 MNHEY, CDR2 SVGEGT. The CDR3 DNA reads TGTGCCAGCGTCTCGGGGGTAAGCTCCTACGAGCAGTACTTC. Its protein is CASVSGVSSYEQYF.

This clonotype was counted ten times or more. The J gene is TRBJ1-2, the V gene TRBV12-3 or TRBV12-4; 9 bases are a match to TRBD1. With V trimmed by 5 bases and J by 1 base, 2 bases remained unmatched. This CDR3 has 14 amino acids. Here the CDR3 reads CASSRDRVNYGYTF. CDR3 sequence (DNA): TGTGCCAGCAGTCGGGACAGGGTTAACTATGGCTACACCTTC.

This clonotype has ten or more counts. CDR3 DNA sequence: TGCAGCGTTGAATACAAGGTTTGGGAGACCCAGTACTTC. This translates into CSVEYKVWETQYF. The chain has TRBV29-1 and TRBJ2-5, with D hard to call. Trimming removed 2 bases at V and 5 bases at J, with 12 bases between. This CDR3 is built from 13 residues. Germline loops: CDR1 SQVTM, CDR2 ANQGSEA.

The chain has TRBV7-3 and TRBJ2-7; perhaps TRBD1 as D (7 bases). The germline gives CDR1 SGHTA, CDR2 FQGTGA. This CDR3 has 16 residues. The germline V and J ends were trimmed by 5 bases and 4 bases, with 21 bases remaining between them. The CDR3 spells CASSSRGGGGGYEQYF. The DNA of the CDR3 is TGTGCCAGCAGCAGCCGAGGAGGGGGCGGTGGATACGAGCAGTACTTC.

This chain links TRBV4-3 with TRBJ2-7, with 10 bases matching TRBD2. CDR3 length equals 16 residues. Germline CDR1 LGHNA, CDR2 YSLEER. J lost 6 bases, V lost 1 base, and 9 bases had no gene match. The CDR3 nucleotides read TGCGCCAGCAGCCAAGTTGGGCCAGCGGGAGGGAGCGAGCAGTACTTC. Translating it yields CASSQVGPAGGSEQYF.

This clonotype came up many times. The J gene is TRBJ2-7, the V gene TRBV5-1; D not resolved. The germline gives CDR1 SGHRS, CDR2 YFSETQ. V lost 7 bases to trimming and J lost 5 bases, with 16 bases between them. The CDR3 extends over 13 amino acids. This chain's CDR3 is CASGYSHRDEQYF. The CDR3 coding sequence is TGCGCCAGCGGATACAGCCACAGAGACGAGCAGTACTTC.

This clonotype was counted ten times or more. The chain carries TRBV13 and TRBJ2-3; no reliable D call. V lost 0 bases, J lost 3 bases, and 1 base lay in between. The CDR3 is 12 amino acids. CDR1 and CDR2 (germline): PRHDT, FYEKMQ (reference sequence). The CDR3 is CASSLGTDTQYF. CDR3 in DNA: TGTGCCAGCAGCTTAGGTACAGATACGCAGTATTTT.

This clonotype was observed at least ten times. The chain couples TRBV11-2 to TRBJ2-3, with 8 bases identical to TRBD2. This CDR3 contains 16 residues. Germline V gene data show CDR1 as SGHAT and CDR2 as FQNNGV. V lost 4 bases to trimming and J lost 2 bases; unmatched junction nucleotides: 8. In DNA, the CDR3 is TGTGCCAGCAGCTACAAGCGGGAGTGGTCCACAGATACGCAGTATTTT. Encoded protein: CASSYKREWSTDTQYF.

The table lists this clonotype with many counts. This chain connects TRBV18 to TRBJ2-7; D is unclear. The V end lost 8 bases, the J end lost 3 bases, and 8 bases lay between the germline ends. Germline V CDR1 and CDR2: KGHSH, LQKENI. The CDR3 is made up of 11 amino acids. CDR3 protein: CASSPNYEQYF. In DNA form, the CDR3 reads TGTGCCAGCAGTCCCAACTACGAGCAGTACTTC.

Ten or more counts support this clonotype. The chain joins TRBV6-1 to TRBJ2-2; D unclear. With 4 bases removed from V and 4 bases from J, the gap between germline ends came to 13 bases. The germline V gene has CDR1 MNHNS and CDR2 SASEGT. CDR3 size: 15 residues. This chain's CDR3 is CASSASRAGTGELFF. DNA of the CDR3: TGTGCCAGCAGTGCCAGCCGGGCAGGCACCGGGGAGCTGTTTTTT.

This clonotype was found many times. A read error may produce the germline difference seen at one junction end. The chain links TRBV12-3 or TRBV12-4 to TRBJ2-7, with 10 positions matching TRBD2. The CDR3 totals 12 residues. DNA for the CDR3: TGTGCCAGCAGTTTAGGTGCTAGCGGGAGTCGTTTC. This encodes CASSLGASGSRF.

The CDR3 reads CASSVVQGAPETQYF. CDR3 DNA: TGTGCCAGCAGTGTTGTCCAGGGGGCGCCGGAGACCCAGTACTTC. The chain recombines TRBV2 with TRBJ2-5, with TRBD1 matching over 8 bases. The germline CDR1 and CDR2 sequences are SNHLY and FYNNEI. The CDR3 length is 15 residues. V lost 4 bases to trimming and J lost 5 bases; unmatched junction nucleotides: 9.

J is TRBJ2-7 and V is TRBV20-1; TRBD2 matches at 8 bases. The CDR3 length is 15 residues. The junction had 7 bases not matched to a gene; V was cut back by 3 bases and J by 0 bases. Germline V gene lookup returns CDR1 DFQATT and CDR2 SNEGSKA (reference sequence). CDR3 sequence (DNA): TGCAGTGCTAGGGATTTGCGGGAGGTCTCCTACGAGCAGTACTTC. Protein: CSARDLREVSYEQYF.

The chain carries TRBV11-2 and TRBJ1-5, with unresolved D. The CDR3 contains 18 residues. The germline V gene encodes CDR1 SGHAT and CDR2 FQNNGV. V shed 1 base and J shed 1 base, with 17 bases lying between them. CDR3 sequence: CASSLGGRAGVSNQPQHF. CDR3 coding DNA: TGTGCCAGCAGCTTAGGCGGGAGGGCCGGGGTGAGCAATCAGCCCCAGCATTTT.

The rearrangement links TRBV6-1 to TRBJ1-1; 9 nucleotides match TRBD1. The CDR3 has 12 residues. V was clipped by 10 bases and J by 10 bases; unmatched bases: 10. CDR1 is MNHNS and CDR2 is SASEGT in the germline V gene. The CDR3 DNA is TGTGCCACCCTTTACAGGGGGCGAAGAGCTTTCTTT. It encodes CATLYRGRRAFF.

This clonotype was observed at least ten times. The J gene is TRBJ2-5, the V gene TRBV7-9, with 9 nucleotides matching TRBD1. This CDR3 has 15 residues. Germline V gene sequence: CDR1 SEHNR, CDR2 FQNEAQ (reference sequence). V shed 5 bases, J shed 3 bases, and the junction held 7 bases outside the gene matches. The CDR3 is CASSPRDRVKETQYF. The DNA of the CDR3 is TGTGCCAGCAGCCCCCGGGACAGGGTAAAAGAGACCCAGTACTTC. Full variable domain (outside the CDR3, taken from reference TRBV7-9 and TRBJ2-5): DTGVSQNPRHKITKRGQNVTFRCDPISEHNRLYWYRQTLGQGPEFLTYFQNEAQLEKSRLLSDRFSAERPKGSFSTLEIQRTEQGDSAMYLCASSPRDRVKETQYFGPGTRLLVL.

There are many counts of this clonotype. The chain employs TRBV7-2 and TRBJ1-2; TRBD1 is a possible D gene (6 bases). The length of the CDR3 is 14 residues. CDR1 SGHTA and CDR2 FQGNSA come from the germline V gene. V was clipped by 5 bases and J by 4 bases, with 14 bases between them. CDR3 residues: CASSQQGGTYGYTF. DNA of the CDR3: TGTGCCAGCAGCCAACAGGGTGGGACCTATGGCTACACCTTC.

The table lists this clonotype with many counts. The chain combines TRBV30 with TRBJ2-7, with unresolved D. V shed 2 bases and J shed 2 bases, with 7 bases lying between them. Per the germline V gene, CDR1 is GTSNPN and CDR2 is SVGIG (reference sequence). The CDR3 is 12 amino acids. The CDR3 region is CAWSPDTYEQYF. The DNA for the CDR3 is TGTGCCTGGAGTCCAGACACCTACGAGCAGTACTTC.

This clonotype appeared many times. Mismatch with germline at one junction end may stem from a read error. The chain couples TRBV28 to TRBJ1-2, with D perhaps TRBD1 (5 bases). The CDR3 is made up of 16 amino acids. The germline V gene has CDR1 MDHEN and CDR2 SYDVKM. CDR3 DNA: TGTGCCAGCAGAGAGACCGAAACAGGTACTAACTATAGCTACACCTTC. Amino acids: CASRETETGTNYSYTF.

This chain joins TRBV6-4 and TRBJ1-6; D might be TRBD1 (5 bases). V was cut by 3 bases and J by 12 bases, with 15 bases left in between. CDR1 is MRHNA, CDR2 SNTAGT, per germline. The CDR3 loop spans 14 amino acids. In nucleotides, the CDR3 is TGTGCCAGCAGTGAAGTCCCGGAGACAGAACCCCTCCACTTT. This encodes CASSEVPETEPLHF.

The rearrangement uses TRBV25-1 and TRBJ1-1; 9 bases map to TRBD1. Germline lookup yields CDR1 MGHDK and CDR2 SYGVNS. This CDR3 comprises 20 residues. The ends lost 5 bases at V and 0 bases at J; junction bases unmatched: 19. CDR3 in DNA: TGTGCCAGCAGTCCTCACCGGACAGGGGCACCCTTCCCACTGAACACTGAAGCTTTCTTT. The encoded protein is CASSPHRTGAPFPLNTEAFF.

This clonotype occurred many times. The chain employs TRBV6-1 and TRBJ1-2; D call uncertain. V lost 6 bases and J 7 bases, leaving 9 bases between the germline ends. Germline V CDR1 and CDR2: MNHNS, SASEGT. The CDR3 is 11 amino acids. This CDR3 is CASRRHGGYTF. The CDR3, as DNA: TGTGCCAGCAGACGCCACGGTGGCTACACCTTC.

This clonotype was counted ten times or more. This rearrangement joins TRBV7-9 to TRBJ2-5; D perhaps matches TRBD1 (6 bases). Trimming cost V 5 bases and J 5 bases, with 12 bases left between them. The CDR3 contains 13 residues. Looked up from germline, CDR1 is SEHNR and CDR2 is FQNEAQ (reference sequence). The CDR3 DNA reads as TGTGCCAGCAGCCAGACAGGTTGGGAGACCCAGTACTTC. Translated: CASSQTGWETQYF. Complete variable domain (other parts from reference TRBV7-9 and TRBJ2-5): DTGVSQNPRHKITKRGQNVTFRCDPISEHNRLYWYRQTLGQGPEFLTYFQNEAQLEKSRLLSDRFSAERPKGSFSTLEIQRTEQGDSAMYLCASSQTGWETQYFGPGTRLLVL.